This T cell receptor (beta chain) was sequenced for a study of identical twins. In its sample, this clonotype was seen a few times. TCRdb processed the 5' RACE reads anew with MiXCR; each CDR3 protein has one entry. The data show fewer than 250,000 distinct CDR3 sequences, approximately 9% seen once. Trimming cost V 2 bases and J 7 bases; bases outside gene matches: 4. There are 14 residues in the CDR3. The sequenced sample consisted of memory (CD45RO+) T cells sorted from blood. This TCR came from a woman aged 18-29 years in good health. The chain carries TRBV12-3 or TRBV12-4 and TRBJ2-1, with 8 bases aligning to TRBD2. CDR3 nucleotides: TGTGCCAGCAGTTTAACCGGGAGGGGGAATGAGCAGTTCTTC. It encodes CASSLTGRGNEQFF.